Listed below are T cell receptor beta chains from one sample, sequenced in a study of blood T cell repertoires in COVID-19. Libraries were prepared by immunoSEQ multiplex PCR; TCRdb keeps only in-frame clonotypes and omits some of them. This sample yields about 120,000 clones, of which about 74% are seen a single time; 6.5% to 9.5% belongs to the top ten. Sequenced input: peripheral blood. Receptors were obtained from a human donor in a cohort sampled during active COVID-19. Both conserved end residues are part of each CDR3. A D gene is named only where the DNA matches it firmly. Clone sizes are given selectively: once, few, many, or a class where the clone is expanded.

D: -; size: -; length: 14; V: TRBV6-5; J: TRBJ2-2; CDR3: CASSYNRMTGELFF; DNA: TGTGCCAGCAGTTACAACAGAATGACCGGGGAGCTGTTTTTT
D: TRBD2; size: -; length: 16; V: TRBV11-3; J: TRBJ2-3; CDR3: CASALGTSGYTDTQYF; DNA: TGTGCCAGCGCCCTGGGGACTAGCGGTTACACAGATACGCAGTATTTT
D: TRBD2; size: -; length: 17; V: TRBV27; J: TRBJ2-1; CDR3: CASSPGLAGGPYNEQFF; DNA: TGTGCCAGCAGTCCGGGACTAGCGGGAGGGCCATACAATGAGCAGTTCTTC
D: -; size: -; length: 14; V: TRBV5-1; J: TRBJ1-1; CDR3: CASSQSTGWTEAFF; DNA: TGCGCCAGCAGCCAATCCACGGGTTGGACTGAAGCTTTCTTT
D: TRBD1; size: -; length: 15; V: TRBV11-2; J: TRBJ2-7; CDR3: CASSLGSGGNYEQYF; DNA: TGTGCCAGCAGCTTAGGATCAGGGGGAAACTACGAGCAGTACTTC
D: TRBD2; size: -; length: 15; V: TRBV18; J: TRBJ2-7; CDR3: CASSPLLAGEGEQYF; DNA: TGTGCCAGCTCCCCCCTCCTAGCGGGAGAAGGGGAGCAGTACTTC
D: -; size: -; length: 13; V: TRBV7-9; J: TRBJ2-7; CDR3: CASSLMSSYEQYF; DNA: TGTGCCAGCAGCTTAATGAGCTCCTACGAGCAGTACTTC
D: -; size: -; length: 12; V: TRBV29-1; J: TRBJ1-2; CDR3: CSVVDSPYGYTF; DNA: TGCAGCGTCGTCGACAGCCCCTATGGCTACACCTTC
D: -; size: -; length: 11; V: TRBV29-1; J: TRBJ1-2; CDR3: CSVGEPSGYTF; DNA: TGCAGCGTTGGAGAACCGAGTGGCTACACCTTC
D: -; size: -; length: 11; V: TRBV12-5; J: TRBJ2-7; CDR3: CASQGLYEQYF; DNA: TGTGCTAGTCAGGGCCTTTACGAGCAGTACTTC
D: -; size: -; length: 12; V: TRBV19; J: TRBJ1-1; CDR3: CASSPMNTEAFF; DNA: TGTGCCAGTAGCCCAATGAACACTGAAGCTTTCTTT
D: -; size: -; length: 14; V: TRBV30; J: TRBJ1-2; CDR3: CAWNLGGGNDGYTF; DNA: TGTGCCTGGAACTTAGGTGGGGGGAACGATGGCTACACCTTC
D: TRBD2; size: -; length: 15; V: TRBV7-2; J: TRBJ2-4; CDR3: CASSLSGSAKNIQYF; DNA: TGTGCCAGCAGCCTTAGCGGGTCAGCCAAAAACATTCAGTACTTC
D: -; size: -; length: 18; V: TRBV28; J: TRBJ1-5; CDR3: CASSPEGGKRGNWRPQHF; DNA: TGTGCCAGCAGTCCCGAAGGCGGAAAAAGGGGAAATTGGAGGCCCCAGCATTTT
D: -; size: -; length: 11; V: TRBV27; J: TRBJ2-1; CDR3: CASSFLGEQFF; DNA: TGTGCCAGCAGTTTCCTCGGTGAGCAGTTCTTC
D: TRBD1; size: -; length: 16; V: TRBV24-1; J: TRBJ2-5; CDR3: CATSDLADRGGETQYF; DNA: TGTGCCACCAGTGATTTGGCGGACAGGGGAGGAGAGACCCAGTACTTC
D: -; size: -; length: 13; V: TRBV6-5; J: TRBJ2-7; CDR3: CASSYRSSYEQYF; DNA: TGTGCCAGCAGTTACAGGAGCTCCTACGAGCAGTACTTC
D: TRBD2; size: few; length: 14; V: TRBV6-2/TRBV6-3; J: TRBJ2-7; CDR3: CASSLAGGSYEQYF; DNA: TGTGCCAGCAGCCTAGCGGGGGGCTCCTACGAGCAGTACTTC
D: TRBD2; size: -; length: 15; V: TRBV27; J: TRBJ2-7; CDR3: CASSSGLAGAYEQYF; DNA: TGTGCCAGCAGTTCCGGACTAGCGGGTGCCTACGAGCAGTACTTC
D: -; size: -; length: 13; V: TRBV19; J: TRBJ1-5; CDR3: CASSNEVHQPQHF; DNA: TGTGCCAGTAGTAATGAGGTTCATCAGCCCCAGCATTTT
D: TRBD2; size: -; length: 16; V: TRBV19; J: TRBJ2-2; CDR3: CASSRIAGENTGELFF; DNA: TGTGCCAGTAGTAGAATAGCGGGAGAGAACACCGGGGAGCTGTTTTTT
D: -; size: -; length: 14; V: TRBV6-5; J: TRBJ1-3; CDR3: CASTRGRTGNTIYF; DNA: TGTGCCAGCACCCGTGGCCGTACTGGAAACACCATATATTTT
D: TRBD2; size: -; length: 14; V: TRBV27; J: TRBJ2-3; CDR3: CASKLAGNTDTQYF; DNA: TGTGCCAGCAAACTAGCGGGGAACACAGATACGCAGTATTTT
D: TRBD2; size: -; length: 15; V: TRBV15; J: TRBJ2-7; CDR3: CATSAGLAGAYEQYF; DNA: TGTGCCACCAGCGCCGGACTAGCGGGGGCCTACGAGCAGTACTTC
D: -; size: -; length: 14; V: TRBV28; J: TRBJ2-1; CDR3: CASSLTGTYNEQFF; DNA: TGTGCCAGCAGTTTAACAGGAACCTACAATGAGCAGTTCTTC
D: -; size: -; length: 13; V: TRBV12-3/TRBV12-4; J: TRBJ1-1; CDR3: CASSTNRETEAFF; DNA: TGTGCCAGCAGTACCAACAGGGAGACTGAAGCTTTCTTT
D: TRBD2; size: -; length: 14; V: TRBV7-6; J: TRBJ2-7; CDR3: CASSELAGGTQQYF; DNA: TGTGCCAGCAGCGAACTAGCGGGAGGGACTCAGCAGTACTTC
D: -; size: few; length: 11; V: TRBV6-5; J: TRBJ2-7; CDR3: CASIRAYEQYF; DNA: TGTGCCAGCATCAGGGCCTACGAGCAGTACTTC
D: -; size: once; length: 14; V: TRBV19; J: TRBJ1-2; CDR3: CASSRDNSLGGYTF; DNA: TGTGCCAGTAGTAGGGACAACTCCTTGGGCGGCTACACCTTC
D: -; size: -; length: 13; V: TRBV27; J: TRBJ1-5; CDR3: CASSFDSDQPQHF; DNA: TGTGCCAGCAGTTTCGACAGTGATCAGCCCCAGCATTTT
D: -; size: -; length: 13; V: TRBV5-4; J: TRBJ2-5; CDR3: CASSLADQETQYF; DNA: TGTGCCAGCAGCTTGGCAGACCAAGAGACCCAGTACTTC
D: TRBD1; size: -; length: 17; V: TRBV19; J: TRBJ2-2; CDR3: CASSIDQSRGFTGELFF; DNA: TGTGCCAGTAGTATAGATCAGAGCAGGGGGTTTACCGGGGAGCTGTTTTTT
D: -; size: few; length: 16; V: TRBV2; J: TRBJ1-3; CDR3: CASSLITGGYGNTIYF; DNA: TGTGCCAGCAGTCTTATAACGGGAGGGTATGGAAACACCATATATTTT
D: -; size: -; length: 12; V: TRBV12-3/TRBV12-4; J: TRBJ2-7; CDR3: CASSYRDYEQYF; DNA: TGTGCCAGCAGTTACAGGGACTACGAGCAGTACTTC
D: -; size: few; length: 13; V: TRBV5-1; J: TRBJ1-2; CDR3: CASSLDRTYGYTF; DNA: TGCGCCAGCAGCTTGGACAGGACCTATGGCTACACCTTC
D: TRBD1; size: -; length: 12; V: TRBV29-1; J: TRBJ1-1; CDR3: CSMDRVGVGAFF; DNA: TGCAGCATGGACAGGGTTGGAGTCGGAGCTTTCTTT
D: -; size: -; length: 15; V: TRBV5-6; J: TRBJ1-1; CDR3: CASSYPTSPDTEAFF; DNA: TGTGCCAGCAGCTACCCGACAAGTCCAGACACTGAAGCTTTCTTT
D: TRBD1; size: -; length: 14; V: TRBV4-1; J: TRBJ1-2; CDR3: CASSLFGTGDGYTF; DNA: TGCGCCAGCAGCCTTTTTGGAACAGGGGATGGCTACACCTTC
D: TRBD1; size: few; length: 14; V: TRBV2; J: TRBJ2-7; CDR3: CASSSDRVGYEQYF; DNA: TGTGCCAGCAGTTCCGACAGGGTAGGCTACGAGCAGTACTTC
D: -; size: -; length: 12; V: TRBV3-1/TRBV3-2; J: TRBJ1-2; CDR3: CASSRTAYGYTF; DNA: TGTGCCAGCAGCCGTACAGCTTATGGCTACACCTTC